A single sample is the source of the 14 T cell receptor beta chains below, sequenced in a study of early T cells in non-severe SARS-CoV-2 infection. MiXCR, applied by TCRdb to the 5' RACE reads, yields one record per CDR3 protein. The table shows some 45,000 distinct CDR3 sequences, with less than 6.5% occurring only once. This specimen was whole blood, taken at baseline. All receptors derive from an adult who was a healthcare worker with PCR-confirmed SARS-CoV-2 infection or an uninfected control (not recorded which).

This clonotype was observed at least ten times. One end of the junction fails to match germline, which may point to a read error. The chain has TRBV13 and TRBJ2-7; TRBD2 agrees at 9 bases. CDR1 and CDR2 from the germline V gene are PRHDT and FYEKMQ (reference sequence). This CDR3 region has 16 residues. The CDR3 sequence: CASSVGGGADSYEQYF. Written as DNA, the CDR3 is TGTGCCAGCAGCGTAGGCGGGGGGGCCGACTCCTACGAGCAGTACTTC. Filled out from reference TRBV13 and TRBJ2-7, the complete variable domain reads AAGVIQSPRHLIKEKRETATLKCYPIPRHDTVYWYQQGPGQDPQFLISFYEKMQSDKGSIPDRFSAQQFSDYHSELNMSSLELGDSALYFCASSVGGGADSYEQYFGPGTRLTVT.

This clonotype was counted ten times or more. The CDR3 nucleotides are TGTGCCAGCAGCGTAGAAGTAGGTTCTAACTATGGCTACACCTTC. Its protein is CASSVEVGSNYGYTF. The chain links TRBV9 to TRBJ1-2, with unresolved D. The ends were cut back, 0 bases at V and 0 bases at J, with 9 bases in the middle. The CDR3 loop spans 15 amino acids. Germline V gives CDR1 SGDLS, CDR2 YYNGEE.

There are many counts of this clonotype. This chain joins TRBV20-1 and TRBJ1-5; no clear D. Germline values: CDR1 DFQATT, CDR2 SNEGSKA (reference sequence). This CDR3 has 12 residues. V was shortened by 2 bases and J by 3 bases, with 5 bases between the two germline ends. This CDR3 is CSARTSNQPQHF. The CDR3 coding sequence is TGCAGTGCTAGAACCTCCAATCAGCCCCAGCATTTT.

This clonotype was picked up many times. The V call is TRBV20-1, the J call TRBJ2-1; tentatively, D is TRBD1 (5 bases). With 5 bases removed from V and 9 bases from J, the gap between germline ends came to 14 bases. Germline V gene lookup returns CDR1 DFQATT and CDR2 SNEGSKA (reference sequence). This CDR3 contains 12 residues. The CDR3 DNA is TGCAGTGCTCCCGGAGTCAGGGCTGAGCAGTTCTTC. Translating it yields CSAPGVRAEQFF.

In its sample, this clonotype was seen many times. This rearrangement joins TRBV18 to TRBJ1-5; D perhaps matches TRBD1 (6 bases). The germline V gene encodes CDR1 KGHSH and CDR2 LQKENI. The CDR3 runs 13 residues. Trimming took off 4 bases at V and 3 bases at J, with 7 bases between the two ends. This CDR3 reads CASSRDNNQPQHF. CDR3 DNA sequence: TGTGCCAGCTCACGGGACAACAATCAGCCCCAGCATTTT.

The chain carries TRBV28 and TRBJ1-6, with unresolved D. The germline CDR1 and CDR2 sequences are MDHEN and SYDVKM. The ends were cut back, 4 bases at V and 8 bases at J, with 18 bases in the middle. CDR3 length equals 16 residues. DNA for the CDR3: TGTGCCAGCAGTTCCCGGATCAGGCAGACCCATTCACCCCTCCACTTT. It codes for CASSSRIRQTHSPLHF.

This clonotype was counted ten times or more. CDR3 loop: CSARVGGSHTGELFF. The DNA of the CDR3 is TGCAGTGCTAGAGTCGGGGGCTCACACACCGGGGAGCTGTTTTTT. The chain carries TRBV20-1 and TRBJ2-2; D tentatively fits TRBD1 or TRBD2 (6 bases each). Trimming cost V 1 base and J 3 bases, with 12 bases left between them. This CDR3 is 15 amino acids long. Germline CDR1 is DFQATT and CDR2 is SNEGSKA (reference sequence).

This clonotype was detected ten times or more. CDR3 residues: CASSLGRGRFEETQYF. The CDR3 DNA is TGTGCCAGCAGCTTAGGCAGGGGGCGTTTTGAGGAGACCCAGTACTTC. The chain carries TRBV7-2 and TRBJ2-5, with 8 bases that match TRBD1. After removal of 1 base from V and 5 bases from J, the junction contained 9 bases not matched to a gene. The CDR3 spans 16 residues. Germline assignment: CDR1 SGHTA and CDR2 FQGNSA.

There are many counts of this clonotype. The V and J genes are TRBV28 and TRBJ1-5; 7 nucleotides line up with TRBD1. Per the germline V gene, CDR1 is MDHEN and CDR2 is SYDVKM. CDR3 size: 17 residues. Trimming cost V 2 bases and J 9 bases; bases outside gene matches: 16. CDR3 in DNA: TGTGCCAGCAGTTTAAAGCGGGGGACAGAGATAATCAGGCCCCAGCATTTT. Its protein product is CASSLKRGTEIIRPQHF.

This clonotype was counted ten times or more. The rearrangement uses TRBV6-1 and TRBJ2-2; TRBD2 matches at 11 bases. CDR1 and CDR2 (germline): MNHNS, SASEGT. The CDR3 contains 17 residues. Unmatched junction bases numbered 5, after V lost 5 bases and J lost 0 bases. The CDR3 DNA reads TGTGCCAGCAGTAGACTAGCGGGGAGCGCGAACACCGGGGAGCTGTTTTTT. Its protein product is CASSRLAGSANTGELFF.

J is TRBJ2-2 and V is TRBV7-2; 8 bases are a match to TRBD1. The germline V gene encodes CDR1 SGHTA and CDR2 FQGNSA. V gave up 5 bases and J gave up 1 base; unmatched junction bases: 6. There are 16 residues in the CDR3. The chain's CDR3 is CASSRQGTRNTGELFF. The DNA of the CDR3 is TGTGCCAGCAGCAGACAGGGGACCAGGAACACCGGGGAGCTGTTTTTT.

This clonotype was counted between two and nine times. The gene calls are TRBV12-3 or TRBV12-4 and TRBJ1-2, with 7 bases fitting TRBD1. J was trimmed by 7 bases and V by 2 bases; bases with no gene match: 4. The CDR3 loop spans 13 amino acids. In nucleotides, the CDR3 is TGTGCCAGCAGTTTACAGGGACAGTTTGGCTACACCTTC. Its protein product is CASSLQGQFGYTF.

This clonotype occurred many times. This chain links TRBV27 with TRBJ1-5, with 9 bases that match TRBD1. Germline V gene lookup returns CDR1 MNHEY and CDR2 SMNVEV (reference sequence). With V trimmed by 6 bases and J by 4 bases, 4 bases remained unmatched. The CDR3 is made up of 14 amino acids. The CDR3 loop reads CASRRGTGNQPQHF. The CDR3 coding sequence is TGTGCCAGCAGACGAGGGACAGGGAATCAGCCCCAGCATTTT.

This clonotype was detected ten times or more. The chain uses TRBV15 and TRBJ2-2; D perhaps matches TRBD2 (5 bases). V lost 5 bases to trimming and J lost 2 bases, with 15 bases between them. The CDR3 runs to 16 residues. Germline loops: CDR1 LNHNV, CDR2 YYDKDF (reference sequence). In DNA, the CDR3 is TGTGCCACCAGCTCGGGGAGAGCCACCAACACCGGGGAGCTGTTTTTT. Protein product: CATSSGRATNTGELFF.